Given below is one TCR beta chain in context. The sample is drawn from a study of CD8 T cells in Susac syndrome. Per the germline V gene, CDR1 is DFQATT and CDR2 is SNEGSKA (reference sequence). Trimming took off 1 base at V and 4 bases at J, with 8 bases between the two ends. This CDR3 spans 13 amino acids. Healthy donors acted as controls, with matching for age and sex. In contrast to the negatively isolated CD8+ and CD4+ T cells, TEMRA cells were FACS-enriched. With random hexamers, roughly 0.45 to 1 ug RNA was reverse transcribed. Across 54 Vbeta and 13 Jbeta, TCR beta CDR3 was amplified with immunoSEQ multiplex PCR. TCRdb reprocessed the immunoSEQ multiplex PCR reads with MiXCR, giving one entry per CDR3 protein. This sample carries fewer than 150,000 distinct CDR3 sequences, about 93% of them seen once, and the ten largest clones take 0.25% to 0.3%.

This clonotype was sampled from a human donor in good health. The material sequenced was CD8+ T cells from PBMCs. The V call is TRBV20-1, the J call TRBJ2-1; D remains ambiguous. CDR3 protein: CSARVVPYNEQFF. CDR3 DNA sequence: TGCAGTGCTAGAGTCGTTCCTTACAATGAGCAGTTCTTC.